The present T cell receptor beta chain was sequenced within a study of shared clonotypes between healthy human individuals (dated by TCRdb to about 2020). General notes on the study: The cohort comprised a couple of women and a few men aged 18 to 49 years. Per donor, three plates each were used for CD4 naive and CD4 memory, two for CD8 naive, and one for CD8 memory. To estimate repertoire size and how much clonotypes are shared between individuals, the study performed deep sequencing of blood TCR repertoires from roughly five healthy adults. To increase sequencing depth and limit assay-specific biases, TCR repertoire library preparation and sequencing were carried out by different laboratories using diverse techniques. Leukapheresis yielded between about 0.9 and 9.5 billion PBMCs per donor.

Overall study results and their limits: Based on pairwise subsampling, the degree of clonotype sharing among donors was expected to be affected by sequencing depth. Compared with non-shared clonotypes, the clonotypes found in all four sorted-subset donors had higher generation probabilities. Sampling was restricted to blood, and TCR repertoires in tissues likely differ from the TCR repertoires found in blood. Because the study included a small number of donors, the genetic and exposure-history diversity represented was limited. Rarefaction of sorted-subset datasets indicated incomplete sequencing despite the large sequencing depth. About 5% of naive CD4, roughly 3.5% of naive CD8, 2.3% of memory CD4, and less than 0.45% of memory CD8 clonotypes were shared across several donors. Larger estimated clonotype richness was generally found for naive subsets than for memory subsets.

To note about this clone: Its binding antigen is unknown. Base qualities are not recorded, but no much larger clone differs from it by a single base.

TCR CDR3 regions were amplified from genomic DNA by multiplex PCR using the deep immunoSEQ assay. Extracted genomic DNA from each cell subset was distributed evenly across all wells of several immunoSEQ 96-well plates, and each plate was treated as a replicate. For sorted subsets, 150 to 200 ng genomic DNA, equal to tens of thousands of T cell genomes, was loaded into each replicate PCR. The purified libraries were quantified using a Qubit 3.0 fluorometer, sized with a Bioanalyzer 2100, and then quantified again using the KAPA Library Quantification kit. Every immunoSEQ 96-well plate was sequenced on a separate single-read 150-cycle Illumina NextSeq 550 flow cell. The published analysis was carried out like this. Because only junctional sequences without quality scores were contained in the immunoSEQ output, filtering matching that applied to full-length reads could not be performed. Sequences were annotated with PyIR, a Python wrapper for IgBLAST v1.9, and V/J genes and CDR3 were assigned using IMGT germline references. Reads were filtered out if the reads had weak V/J assignments (E-value above 1e-6), no CDR3, stop codons, out-of-frame junctions, or ambiguous translated residues. A V3J clonotype was defined by an identical inferred V gene, J gene, and CDR3 amino acid sequence. Percentage overlap between repertoires was computed as shared unique clonotypes divided by the size of the smaller repertoire. Repertoire richness was assessed with RTK rarefaction, the Chao1 estimator, and Recon v2.1 estimates of unobserved clonotypes. OLGA was used to compute generation probabilities for all TCRbeta clonotypes that the gDNA method yielded from several donors. In TCRdb, the immuneACCESS table is reduced to in-frame sequences with V and J assigned. These tables do not hold every clone; where another copy was compared, an unresolved V gene accounts for under half, and the others remain unexplained. V, J and clone size reflect that table, while D and trimming were determined from the DNA. In this sample the table shows 700,000 to 950,000 clones, about 96% of which occur a single time. The ten most abundant clones make up less than 0.25% of the sample.

CD8 naive samples were obtained by positive selection for CCR7 among CD45RO-negative cells, yielding a CD45RA+CCR7+ population from which TemRA cells were excluded. Healthy HIV-negative adults with no recently reported acute infections or vaccinations were included as donors. Every donor was a Caucasian adult living in Nashville, Tennessee, USA. After blood collection by leukapheresis, PBMCs were isolated using Ficoll-Histopaque density gradient centrifugation and then cryopreserved in the vapor phase of liquid nitrogen. Analytical flow cytometry was used to check the purity and quantity of each magnetically sorted T cell population. From each sorted fraction, genomic DNA was isolated and quantified by UV absorbance on a Nanodrop 2000c. Between the V and J ends, shortened by 4 bases and 8 bases respectively, the junction contains 11 bases. The CDR3 goes from the cysteine to the phenylalanine over 12 residues. The kept DNA is CDR3 alone, 36 bases in frame from the first base. As encoded in the germline V gene, CDR1 is MNHNS while CDR2 is SASEGT.

This TCR came from a man aged 25-45 years in good health. Recombination joined TRBV6-1 with TRBJ1-2, with a weak D call of TRBD1 (5 bases match). The sample taken for sequencing was naive CD8+ T cells sorted from blood. What the cell subset or site label conveys for this sample: CD45RA+CCR7+. The bases are TGTGCCAGCAGTGCGGGCAGGGACGGCTACACCTTC. Its translation reads: CASSAGRDGYTF.